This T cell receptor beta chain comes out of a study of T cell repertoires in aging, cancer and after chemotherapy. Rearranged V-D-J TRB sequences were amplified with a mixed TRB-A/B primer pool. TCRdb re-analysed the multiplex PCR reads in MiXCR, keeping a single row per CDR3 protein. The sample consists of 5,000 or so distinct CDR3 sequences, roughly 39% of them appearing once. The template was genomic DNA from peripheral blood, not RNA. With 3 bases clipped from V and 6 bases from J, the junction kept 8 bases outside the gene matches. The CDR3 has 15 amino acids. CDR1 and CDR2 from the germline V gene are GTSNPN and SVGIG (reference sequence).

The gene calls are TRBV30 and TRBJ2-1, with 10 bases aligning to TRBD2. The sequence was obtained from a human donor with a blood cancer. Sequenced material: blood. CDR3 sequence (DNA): TGTGCCTGGAGGACCCTAGCGGGGGATAGCAATGAGCAGTTCTTC. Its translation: CAWRTLAGDSNEQFF.